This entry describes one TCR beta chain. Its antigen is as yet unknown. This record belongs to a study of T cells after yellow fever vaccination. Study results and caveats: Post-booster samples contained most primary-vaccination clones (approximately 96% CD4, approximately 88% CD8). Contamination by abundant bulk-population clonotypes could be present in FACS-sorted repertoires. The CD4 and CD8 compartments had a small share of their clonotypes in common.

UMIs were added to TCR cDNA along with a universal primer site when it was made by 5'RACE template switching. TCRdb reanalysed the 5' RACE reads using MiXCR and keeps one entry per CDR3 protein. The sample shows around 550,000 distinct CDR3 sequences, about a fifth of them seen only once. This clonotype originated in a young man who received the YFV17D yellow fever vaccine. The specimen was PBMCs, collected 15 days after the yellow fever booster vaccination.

The CDR3 DNA sequence: TGTGCCATCGGGGGCCTTGGAGTGCAAGAGACCCAGTACTTC. It specifies CAIGGLGVQETQYF. The chain carries TRBV10-3 and TRBJ2-5, with a tentative D call TRBD1 (6 bases). Trimming left V 8 bases short and J 2 bases short, with 15 bases between. This CDR3 region has 14 residues. Germline CDR1 ENHRY, CDR2 SYGVKD.